This T cell receptor beta chain comes out of a study of T cells after yellow fever vaccination. Study conclusions and caveats: By day 5 rather than day 15, the secondary response had peaked, though it was weaker. Reappearing after the booster were most of the clones from primary vaccination (about 96% CD4, about 87% CD8).

Conversion of TCR transcripts into cDNA relied on 5'RACE template switching, which added a universal primer site and UMIs. TCRdb used MiXCR to reprocess the 5' RACE reads, holding one entry per CDR3 protein. This table holds a few hundred thousand distinct CDR3 sequences, less than 4.5% found once. This clonotype was seen ten or more times. Antigen: not known. There are 19 residues in the CDR3. Losses at the gene ends were 0 bases for V and 2 bases for J; bases not matched to a gene: 12. CDR1 is SGHRS and CDR2 is YFSETQ in the germline V gene. This receptor was obtained from a man aged 18 to 30 who received the YFV17D yellow fever vaccine. The chain combines TRBV5-1 with TRBJ2-1; TRBD2 aligns across 9 bases. Sequencing was performed on PBMCs, taken on the day of the yellow fever booster vaccination. This CDR3 reads CASSLGSSGGMAPYNEQFF. The DNA of the CDR3 is TGCGCCAGCAGCTTGGGAAGTAGCGGGGGCATGGCCCCCTACAATGAGCAGTTCTTC.